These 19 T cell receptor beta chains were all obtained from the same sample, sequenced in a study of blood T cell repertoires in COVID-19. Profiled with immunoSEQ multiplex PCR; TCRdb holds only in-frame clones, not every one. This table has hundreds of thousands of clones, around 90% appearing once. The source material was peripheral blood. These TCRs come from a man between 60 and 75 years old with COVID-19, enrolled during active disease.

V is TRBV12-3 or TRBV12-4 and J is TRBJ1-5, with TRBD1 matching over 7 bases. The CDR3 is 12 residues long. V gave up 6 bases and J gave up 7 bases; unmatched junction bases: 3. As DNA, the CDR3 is TGTGCCAGCAGCCGGGACAGCCAGCCCCAGCATTTT. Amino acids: CASSRDSQPQHF.

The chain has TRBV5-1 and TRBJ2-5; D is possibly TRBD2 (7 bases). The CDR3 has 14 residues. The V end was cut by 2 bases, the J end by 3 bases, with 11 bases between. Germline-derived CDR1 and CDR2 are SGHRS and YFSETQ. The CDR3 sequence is CASSFGGGKETQYF. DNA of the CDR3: TGCGCCAGCAGCTTTGGCGGGGGCAAAGAGACCCAGTACTTC.

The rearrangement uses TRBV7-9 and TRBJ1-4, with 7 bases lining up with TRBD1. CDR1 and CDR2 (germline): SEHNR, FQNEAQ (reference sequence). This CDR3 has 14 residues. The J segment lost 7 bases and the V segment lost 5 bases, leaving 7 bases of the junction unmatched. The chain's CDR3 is CASSRTGGGEKLFF. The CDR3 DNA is TGTGCCAGCAGCCGGACAGGAGGTGGTGAAAAACTGTTTTTT.

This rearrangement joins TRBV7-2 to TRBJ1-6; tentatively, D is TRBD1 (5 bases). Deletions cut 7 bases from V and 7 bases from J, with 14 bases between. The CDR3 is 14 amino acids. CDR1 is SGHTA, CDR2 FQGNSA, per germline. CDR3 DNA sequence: TGTGCCAGCAACAGGCTCCCCGCAAATTCACCCCTCCACTTT. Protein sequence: CASNRLPANSPLHF.

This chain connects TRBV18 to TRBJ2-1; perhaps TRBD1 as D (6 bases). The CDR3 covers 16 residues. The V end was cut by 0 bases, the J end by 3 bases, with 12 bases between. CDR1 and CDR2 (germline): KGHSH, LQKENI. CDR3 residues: CASSPPTRGGYNEQFF. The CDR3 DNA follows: TGTGCCAGCTCACCACCGACGAGAGGGGGCTACAATGAGCAGTTCTTC.

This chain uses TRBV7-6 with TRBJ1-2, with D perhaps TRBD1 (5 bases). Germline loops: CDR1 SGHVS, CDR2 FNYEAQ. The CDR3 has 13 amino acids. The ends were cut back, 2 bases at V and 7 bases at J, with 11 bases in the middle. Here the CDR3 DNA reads TGTGCCAGCAGCTTAAGTCAGGGCTCTGGCTACACCTTC. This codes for CASSLSQGSGYTF.

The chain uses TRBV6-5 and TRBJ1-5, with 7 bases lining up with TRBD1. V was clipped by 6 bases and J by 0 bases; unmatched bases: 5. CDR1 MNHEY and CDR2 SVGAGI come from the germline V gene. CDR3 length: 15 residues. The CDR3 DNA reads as TGTGCCAGCAGACGAGGGGACAGTAGCAATCAGCCCCAGCATTTT. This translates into CASRRGDSSNQPQHF.

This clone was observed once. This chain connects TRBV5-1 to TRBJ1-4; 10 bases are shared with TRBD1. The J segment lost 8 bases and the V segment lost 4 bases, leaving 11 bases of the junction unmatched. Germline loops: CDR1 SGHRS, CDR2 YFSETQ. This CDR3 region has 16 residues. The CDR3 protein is CASSPGGQGREEKLFF. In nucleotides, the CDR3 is TGCGCCAGCAGCCCCGGGGGACAGGGGAGGGAAGAAAAACTGTTTTTT.

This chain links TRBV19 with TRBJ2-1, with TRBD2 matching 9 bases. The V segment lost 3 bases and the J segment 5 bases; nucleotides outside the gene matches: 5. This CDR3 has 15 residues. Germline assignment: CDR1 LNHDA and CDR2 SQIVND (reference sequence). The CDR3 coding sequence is TGTGCCAGTAGTATCAGTCTAGCGGGGCACAATGAGCAGTTCTTC. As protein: CASSISLAGHNEQFF.

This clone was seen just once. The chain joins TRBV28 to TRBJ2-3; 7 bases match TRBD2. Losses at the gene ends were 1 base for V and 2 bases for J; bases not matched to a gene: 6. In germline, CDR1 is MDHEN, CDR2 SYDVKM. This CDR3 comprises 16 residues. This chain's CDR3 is CASSLLGGSTTDTQYF. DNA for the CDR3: TGTGCCAGCAGTTTATTGGGAGGGTCGACCACAGATACGCAGTATTTT.

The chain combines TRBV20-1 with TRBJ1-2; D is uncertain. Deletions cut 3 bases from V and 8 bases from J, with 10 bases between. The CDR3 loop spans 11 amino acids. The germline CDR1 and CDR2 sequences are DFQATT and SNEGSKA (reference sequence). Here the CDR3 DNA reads TGCAGTGCTAGTGGAGGGTCCGGCTACACCTTC. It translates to CSASGGSGYTF.

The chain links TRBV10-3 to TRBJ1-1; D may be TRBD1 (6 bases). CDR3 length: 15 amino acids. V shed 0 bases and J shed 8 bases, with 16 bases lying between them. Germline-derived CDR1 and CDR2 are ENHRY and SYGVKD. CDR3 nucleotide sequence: TGTGCCATCAGTGAGTCGAACAGGGAAGAGGGGGAAGCTTTCTTT. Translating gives CAISESNREEGEAFF.

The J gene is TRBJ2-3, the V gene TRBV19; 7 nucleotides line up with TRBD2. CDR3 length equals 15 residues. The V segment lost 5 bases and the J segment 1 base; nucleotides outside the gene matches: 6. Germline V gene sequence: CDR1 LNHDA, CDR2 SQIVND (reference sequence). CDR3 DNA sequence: TGTGCCAGTAGTTCTGGCGGGGGACGCACAGATACGCAGTATTTT. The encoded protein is CASSSGGGRTDTQYF.

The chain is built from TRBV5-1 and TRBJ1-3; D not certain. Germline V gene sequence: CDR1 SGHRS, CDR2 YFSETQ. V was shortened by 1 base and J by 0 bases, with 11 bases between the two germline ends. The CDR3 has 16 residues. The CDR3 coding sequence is TGCGCCAGCAGCTTGCTGGTTGCCGGCTCTGGAAACACCATATATTTT. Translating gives CASSLLVAGSGNTIYF.

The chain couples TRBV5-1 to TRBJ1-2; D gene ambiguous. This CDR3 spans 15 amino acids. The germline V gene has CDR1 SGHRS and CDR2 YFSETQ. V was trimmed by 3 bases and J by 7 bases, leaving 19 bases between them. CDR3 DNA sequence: TGCGCCAGCAGCTCCAATACGGGTGCCGCGGGTGGCTACACCTTC. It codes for CASSSNTGAAGGYTF.

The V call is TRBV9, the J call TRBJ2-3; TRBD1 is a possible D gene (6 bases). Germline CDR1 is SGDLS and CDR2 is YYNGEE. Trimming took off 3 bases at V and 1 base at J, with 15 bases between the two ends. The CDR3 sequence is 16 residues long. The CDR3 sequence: CASSGMGALGTDTQYF. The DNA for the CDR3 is TGTGCCAGCAGCGGAATGGGGGCTCTCGGCACAGATACGCAGTATTTT.

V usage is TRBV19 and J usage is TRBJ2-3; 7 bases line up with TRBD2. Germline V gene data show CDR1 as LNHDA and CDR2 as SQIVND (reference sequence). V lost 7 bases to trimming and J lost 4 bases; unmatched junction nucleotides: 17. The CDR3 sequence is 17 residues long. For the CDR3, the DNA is TGTGCCAGTACCCCGGTTGCTTTGCCGGGAGGTCCAGATACGCAGTATTTT. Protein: CASTPVALPGGPDTQYF.

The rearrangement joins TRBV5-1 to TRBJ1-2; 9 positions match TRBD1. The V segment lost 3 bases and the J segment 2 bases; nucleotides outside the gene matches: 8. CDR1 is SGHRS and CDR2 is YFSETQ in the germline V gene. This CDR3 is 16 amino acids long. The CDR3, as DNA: TGCGCCAGCAGCTCCGCCCGGGACAGGGCGAACTATGGCTACACCTTC. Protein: CASSSARDRANYGYTF.

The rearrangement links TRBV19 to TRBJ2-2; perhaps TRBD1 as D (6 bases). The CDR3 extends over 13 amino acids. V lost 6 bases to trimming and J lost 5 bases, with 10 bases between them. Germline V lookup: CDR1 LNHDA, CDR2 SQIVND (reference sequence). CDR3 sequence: CASRQTGTGELFF. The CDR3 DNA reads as TGTGCCAGTAGACAAACAGGGACCGGGGAGCTGTTTTTT.